The 18 T cell receptor beta chains given below trace back to one sample, sequenced in a study of TIL therapy for anti-PD-1-resistant metastatic lung cancer (dated by TCRdb to about 2021). Using bias-controlled multiplex PCR with the immunoSEQ v3 hsTCRB kit, the TCR beta CDR3 regions were amplified from genomic DNA. TCRdb stores this immuneACCESS table with in-frame sequences only. Part of the clones is absent; in the studies checked, under half of the shortfall reflects unresolved V genes, and no reason is known for the rest. Here the sample has 9,000 to 15,000 clones; approximately 80% occur a single time. The ten largest clones capture around 10% of the sample. The time point label on this specimen signifies: pre-treatment sample, taken before nivolumab and TIL therapy. The input for sequencing was blood, taken at baseline. Every receptor here comes from a person aged 25-80 years with non-small cell lung cancer.

V and J are TRBV6-5 and TRBJ1-2; D is ambiguous. The V gene lost 5 bases and the J gene lost 3 bases, with 13 bases spanning the gap. Looked up from germline, CDR1 is MNHEY and CDR2 is SVGAGI. This CDR3 comprises 14 residues. The CDR3 sequence: CASSQAGGDYGYTF. In nucleotides, the CDR3 is TGTGCCAGCAGTCAGGCAGGCGGGGACTATGGCTACACCTTC.

The chain uses TRBV19 and TRBJ2-1; 11 nucleotides line up with TRBD2. The J segment lost 8 bases and the V segment lost 9 bases, leaving 6 bases of the junction unmatched. The CDR3 sequence is 13 residues long. Germline CDR1 LNHDA, CDR2 SQIVND (reference sequence). The DNA for the CDR3 is TGTGCCAGCACTAGCGGGAGTGCGGATGAGCAGTTCTTC. Residues: CASTSGSADEQFF.

V and J are TRBV11-2 and TRBJ2-7; the D call may be TRBD1 or TRBD2 (5 bases each). The ends were cut back, 9 bases at V and 5 bases at J, with 23 bases in the middle. Germline V CDR1 and CDR2: SGHAT, FQNNGV. This CDR3 has 15 amino acids. CDR3 nucleotides: TGTGCCAGTCGGAGGACGGCTCAGAGGGGCCACGAGCAGTACTTC. It translates to CASRRTAQRGHEQYF. Variable domain in full (rest from reference TRBV11-2 and TRBJ2-7): EAGVAQSPRYKIIEKRQSVAFWCNPISGHATLYWYQQILGQGPKLLIQFQNNGVVDDSQLPKDRFSAERLKGVDSTLKIQPAKLEDSAVYLCASRRTAQRGHEQYFGPGTRLTVT.

The chain is built from TRBV9 and TRBJ1-3, with D tentatively TRBD1 (5 bases). Germline CDR1 reads SGDLS; CDR2 reads YYNGEE. The ends were cut back, 0 bases at V and 0 bases at J, with 13 bases in the middle. The CDR3 is made up of 17 amino acids. CDR3 in DNA: TGTGCCAGCAGCGTAGGGAGACAGTGGGACTCTGGAAACACCATATATTTT. This codes for CASSVGRQWDSGNTIYF.

The chain combines TRBV18 with TRBJ1-2, with 8 nucleotides matching TRBD1. J gave up 6 bases and V 1 base, and 1 base lay outside the gene matches. This CDR3 is 13 amino acids long. Looked up from germline, CDR1 is KGHSH and CDR2 is LQKENI. This CDR3 is CASSPRGQDGYTF. For the CDR3, the DNA is TGTGCCAGCTCACCACGGGGACAGGATGGCTACACCTTC.

The chain couples TRBV19 to TRBJ1-2; D may be TRBD1 (5 bases). Germline assignment: CDR1 LNHDA and CDR2 SQIVND (reference sequence). The CDR3 extends over 14 amino acids. V was clipped by 6 bases and J by 6 bases, with 17 bases between them. CDR3 sequence (DNA): TGTGCCAGTAGCGTCCGGGACTCAACAAATGGCTACACCTTC. Protein sequence: CASSVRDSTNGYTF.

This rearrangement joins TRBV6-5 to TRBJ1-1, with D uncertain. The V end lost 2 bases, the J end lost 1 base, and 8 bases lay between the germline ends. CDR1 is MNHEY and CDR2 is SVGAGI in the germline V gene. The CDR3 contains 14 residues. The CDR3 region has the DNA TGTGCCAGCAGTTACCCAGGAGGGAACACTGAAGCTTTCTTT. It translates to CASSYPGGNTEAFF.

The J gene is TRBJ2-5, the V gene TRBV6-1; D is tentatively TRBD1 or TRBD2 (5 bases each). Germline V gene data show CDR1 as MNHNS and CDR2 as SASEGT. This CDR3 comprises 13 residues. Trimming removed 6 bases from V and 5 bases from J, with 13 bases in between. The CDR3 is CASSEGFGETQYF. The CDR3 region has the DNA TGTGCCAGCAGCGAGGGGTTCGGGGAGACCCAGTACTTC.

The chain combines TRBV2 with TRBJ2-5; D gene ambiguous. Germline lookup yields CDR1 SNHLY and CDR2 FYNNEI. Trimming pared 5 bases from V and 5 bases from J, leaving 15 bases between. The CDR3 is 14 residues long. The CDR3 reads CASSLEPRVETQYF. CDR3 coding DNA: TGTGCCAGCAGTCTGGAACCCCGGGTGGAGACCCAGTACTTC.

The chain has TRBV10-3 and TRBJ1-2, with 9 nucleotides matching TRBD1. The CDR3 consists of 14 residues. Losses at the gene ends were 1 base for V and 8 bases for J; bases not matched to a gene: 5. Germline V lookup: CDR1 ENHRY, CDR2 SYGVKD. CDR3 sequence (DNA): TGTGCCATCAGTGAGTTTACGGGACAGGGAGGCTACACCTTC. Translation gives CAISEFTGQGGYTF.

The chain carries TRBV10-1 and TRBJ2-5; weak D call: TRBD2 (6 bases). This CDR3 has 15 amino acids. Germline V gene sequence: CDR1 WNHNN, CDR2 SYGVQD (reference sequence). The V and J ends lost 7 bases and 2 bases respectively, with 17 bases between them. CDR3 coding DNA: TGCGCCAGCACCACTTGTTTGCGGGGACAAGAGACCCAGTACTTC. Translated, it gives CASTTCLRGQETQYF.

The V and J genes are TRBV27 and TRBJ2-1, with TRBD2 matching over 12 bases. The ends lost 5 bases at V and 6 bases at J; junction bases unmatched: 5. Germline assignment: CDR1 MNHEY and CDR2 SMNVEV (reference sequence). The CDR3 is 15 residues long. For the CDR3, the DNA is TGTGCCAGCAGTCTGACTAGCGGGAGTTTCAATGAGCAGTTCTTC. It encodes CASSLTSGSFNEQFF.

This clone has only a few counts. The rearrangement joins TRBV29-1 to TRBJ2-1, with 9 bases matching TRBD2. CDR3 length equals 14 residues. Germline V gene data show CDR1 as SQVTM and CDR2 as ANQGSEA. Trimming at V came to 4 bases and at J to 0 bases, leaving 1 base not matched to a gene. The CDR3 loop reads CSVVAGVSYNEQFF. CDR3 in DNA: TGCAGCGTTGTAGCGGGAGTCTCCTACAATGAGCAGTTCTTC.

There are a few counts of this clone. J is TRBJ2-7 and V is TRBV27; 7 nucleotides agree with TRBD1. CDR1 and CDR2 (germline): MNHEY, SMNVEV (reference sequence). Unmatched junction bases numbered 8, after V lost 7 bases and J lost 5 bases. The CDR3 is made up of 13 amino acids. The CDR3 DNA reads as TGTGCCAGCAAGGCACAGGGGCGGCACGAGCAGTACTTC. This translates into CASKAQGRHEQYF.

Here the CDR3 DNA reads TGTGCCAGCAGTGAGGAAGGGTCTGGGGCCAACGTCCTGACTTTC. Its translation: CASSEEGSGANVLTF. V gene TRBV2 combines with J gene TRBJ2-6; D ambiguous. The CDR3 contains 15 residues. V shed 3 bases and J shed 1 base, with 7 bases lying between them. The germline V gene has CDR1 SNHLY and CDR2 FYNNEI.

This clone was counted a few times. The CDR3 DNA is TGTGCCAGCACCCAAACTACTACAGGGAACACTGAAGCTTTCTTT. Its protein is CASTQTTTGNTEAFF. The chain employs TRBV6-1 and TRBJ1-1; D is perhaps TRBD1 (5 bases). The ends were cut back, 7 bases at V and 1 base at J, with 16 bases in the middle. The CDR3 loop spans 15 amino acids. Germline CDR1 and CDR2: MNHNS and SASEGT.

The chain has TRBV6-5 and TRBJ1-2; D is possibly TRBD1 (6 bases). The CDR3 runs to 14 residues. Between the trimmed V and J ends, which lost 7 bases and 5 bases, there was a span of 17 bases. Germline values: CDR1 MNHEY, CDR2 SVGAGI. CDR3 in amino acids: CASTQDRTLYGYTF. In DNA form, the CDR3 reads TGTGCCAGCACCCAAGACAGGACCCTTTATGGCTACACCTTC.

The chain employs TRBV18 and TRBJ2-3, with 10 bases lining up with TRBD2. The germline CDR1 and CDR2 sequences are KGHSH and LQKENI. V lost 5 bases, J lost 1 base, and 6 bases stayed unmatched. CDR3 length: 16 residues. DNA of the CDR3: TGTGCCAGCTCAATACTAGCGGGACTTCGCACAGATACGCAGTATTTT. Translating it yields CASSILAGLRTDTQYF.